These 20 T cell receptor beta chains came from one sample sequenced in a study of T cells in localized non-small cell lung cancer. Some clones are missing from TCRdb's copy, which holds only in-frame ones; the method was immunoSEQ multiplex PCR. Seen here are about 35,000 clones, 92% observed once, and the top ten hold roughly 1.9%. The source was peripheral blood, collected before any cancer treatment. The receptors shown here come from a female donor older than 55 with stage I lung adenocarcinoma.

V gene TRBV28 combines with J gene TRBJ1-1, with D possibly TRBD1 on 5 matching bases. The CDR3 is made up of 15 amino acids. The V gene's germline CDR1 is MDHEN and CDR2 SYDVKM. V lost 5 bases and J lost 5, with 18 bases in between. The CDR3 reads CASSNRALRGTEAFF. As DNA, the CDR3 is TGTGCCAGCAGTAATCGGGCTCTCCGGGGGACTGAAGCTTTCTTT.

V gene TRBV28 combines with J gene TRBJ1-1, with D possibly matching TRBD1 (5 bases). V lost 4 bases and J lost 7, with 10 bases in between. This CDR3 has 12 residues. CDR1 and CDR2 from the germline V gene are MDHEN and SYDVKM. As DNA, the CDR3 is TGTGCCAGCAGTTCTCCGGGACTTGAAGCTTTCTTT. Translating it yields CASSSPGLEAFF.

V is TRBV5-5 and J is TRBJ1-1; TRBD1 is a possible D gene (5 bases). V was trimmed by 2 bases and J by 4 bases, leaving 9 bases between them. Germline loops: CDR1 SGHKS, CDR2 YYEKEE (reference sequence). The CDR3 contains 13 residues. In DNA form, the CDR3 reads TGTGCCAGCAGCTTCGGCAGGGCCACTGAAGCTTTCTTT. It codes for CASSFGRATEAFF.

This clone appeared once. The rearrangement joins TRBV5-1 to TRBJ1-1; D ambiguous. Germline V gene sequence: CDR1 SGHRS, CDR2 YFSETQ. The CDR3 loop spans 14 amino acids. V was shortened by 5 bases and J by 0 bases, with 11 bases between the two germline ends. The CDR3 here is CASSVRSMNTEAFF. CDR3 bases: TGCGCCAGCAGTGTCCGAAGCATGAACACTGAAGCTTTCTTT.

This clone appeared a few times. The chain links TRBV10-3 to TRBJ1-5, with a tentative D call TRBD1 (5 bases). V was trimmed by 4 bases and J by 5 bases, leaving 9 bases between them. The CDR3 is 13 residues long. Germline-derived CDR1 and CDR2 are ENHRY and SYGVKD. CDR3 sequence: CAISGSRDQPQHF. CDR3 DNA: TGTGCCATCAGTGGTTCCAGGGATCAGCCCCAGCATTTT.

This sequence joins TRBV27 and TRBJ1-6, with TRBD1 matching 9 bases. CDR1 is MNHEY and CDR2 is SMNVEV in the germline V gene (reference sequence). The CDR3 runs 14 residues. J was trimmed by 9 bases and V by 6 bases; bases with no gene match: 6. CDR3 residues: CASRYTGGPSPLHF. The DNA of the CDR3 is TGTGCCAGCAGATATACAGGGGGCCCTTCACCCCTCCACTTT.

The CDR3 sequence is CASSTPAGTAKNIQYF. In DNA form, the CDR3 reads TGTGCCAGCAGCACTCCAGCGGGGACAGCCAAAAACATTCAGTACTTC. The rearrangement joins TRBV5-4 to TRBJ2-4; 7 bases fit TRBD2. This CDR3 contains 16 residues. Germline V gene sequence: CDR1 SGHNT, CDR2 YYREEE (reference sequence). Trimming cost V 4 bases and J 0 bases; bases outside gene matches: 7.

This chain connects TRBV18 to TRBJ2-1; D is perhaps TRBD1 (6 bases). CDR3 length: 17 residues. V gave up 0 bases and J gave up 0 bases, with 12 bases separating them. Germline lookup yields CDR1 KGHSH and CDR2 LQKENI. CDR3 residues: CASSPPRTAGSYNEQFF. The CDR3 nucleotides are TGTGCCAGCTCACCACCTAGGACAGCCGGCTCCTACAATGAGCAGTTCTTC.

This rearrangement joins TRBV7-2 to TRBJ1-1; TRBD1 might be the D (6 bases). Germline V gene data show CDR1 as SGHTA and CDR2 as FQGNSA. CDR3 length equals 13 residues. V was clipped by 4 bases and J by 11 bases, with 17 bases between them. CDR3 region: CASSSRQVWDAFF. CDR3 DNA sequence: TGTGCCAGCAGCTCCAGACAGGTTTGGGACGCTTTCTTT. The whole variable domain, remainder taken from reference TRBV7-2 and TRBJ1-1, is GAGVSQSPSNKVTEKGKDVELRCDPISGHTALYWYRQSLGQGLEFLIYFQGNSAPDKSGLPSDRFSAERTGGSVSTLTIQRTQQEDSAVYLCASSSRQVWDAFFGQGTRLTVV.

The chain has TRBV6-1 and TRBJ2-5, with D possibly being TRBD2 (6 bases). Germline-derived CDR1 and CDR2 are MNHNS and SASEGT. The CDR3 consists of 13 residues. Trimming shortened V by 11 bases and J by 5 bases, and 18 bases separated the two germline ends. The CDR3 spells CASFVQRGETQYF. The CDR3 coding sequence is TGTGCCTCGTTCGTGCAACGGGGGGAGACCCAGTACTTC.

By proportion, this clone is medium-sized. The CDR3: CASSDGTGGYGYTF. CDR3 coding DNA: TGTGCCAGCAGCGATGGGACAGGGGGCTATGGCTACACCTTC. This chain joins TRBV9 and TRBJ1-2; the match to TRBD1 covers 11 bases. The CDR3 length is 14 residues. The junction had 2 bases not matched to a gene; V was cut back by 3 bases and J by 4 bases. CDR1 and CDR2 (germline): SGDLS, YYNGEE.

The chain has TRBV7-2 and TRBJ1-5; weak D call: TRBD1 (5 bases). V lost 5 bases and J lost 10, with 18 bases in between. Germline CDR1 and CDR2: SGHTA and FQGNSA. The CDR3 has 14 residues. Here the CDR3 reads CASSLSWGGRPQHF. The CDR3 coding sequence is TGTGCCAGCAGCCTCAGCTGGGGGGGTCGACCCCAGCATTTT.

The chain has TRBV10-3 and TRBJ1-3, with D unresolved. The V end lost 11 bases, the J end lost 1 base, and 18 bases lay between the germline ends. The CDR3 has 15 amino acids. Germline V lookup: CDR1 ENHRY, CDR2 SYGVKD. The CDR3: CAPRPELTSGNTIYF. Here the CDR3 DNA reads TGTGCCCCCAGACCAGAACTAACGTCTGGAAACACCATATATTTT.

The rearrangement joins TRBV27 to TRBJ1-6; D is uncertain. Germline CDR1 is MNHEY and CDR2 is SMNVEV (reference sequence). This CDR3 is built from 13 residues. The V end lost 6 bases, the J end lost 7 bases, and 10 bases lay between the germline ends. The DNA for the CDR3 is TGTGCCAGCAGGCTGACACAGAATTCACCCCTCCACTTT. It specifies CASRLTQNSPLHF.

The chain carries TRBV6-5 and TRBJ2-2, with 9 bases lining up with TRBD1. This CDR3 has 15 amino acids. Trimming removed 6 bases from V and 5 bases from J; junction bases left unmatched: 7. Germline CDR1 reads MNHEY; CDR2 reads SVGAGI. CDR3: CASRQGQGWTGELFF. The CDR3 DNA reads TGTGCCAGCAGACAAGGACAGGGGTGGACCGGGGAGCTGTTTTTT.

V gene TRBV19 combines with J gene TRBJ1-5; no definite D call. Germline assignment: CDR1 LNHDA and CDR2 SQIVND (reference sequence). The CDR3 spans 15 residues. V was pared by 0 bases and J by 3 bases, with 9 bases between. CDR3 residues: CASSIEMGYNQPQHF. Here the CDR3 DNA reads TGTGCCAGTAGTATAGAGATGGGTTACAATCAGCCCCAGCATTTT.

The table lists this clone with a few counts. The chain combines TRBV6-6 with TRBJ1-1; TRBD1 agrees at 8 bases. J was trimmed by 7 bases and V by 4 bases; bases with no gene match: 5. The CDR3 has 13 amino acids. In germline, CDR1 is MNHNY, CDR2 SVGAGI (reference sequence). The CDR3 coding sequence is TGTGCCAGCAGTTGGCAGGGGGCTAGTGAAGCTTTCTTT. It specifies CASSWQGASEAFF.

CDR3 region: CASSLDYGLVGNEQFF. The CDR3 nucleotides are TGTGCCAGCAGCTTAGATTACGGACTAGTCGGGAATGAGCAGTTCTTC. This chain uses TRBV11-3 with TRBJ2-1, with 7 bases that match TRBD2. Germline trimming cut 0 bases from V and 7 bases from J; bases unmatched to any gene: 9. Germline V lookup: CDR1 SGHNT, CDR2 YENEEA. The CDR3 spans 16 residues.

The table lists this clone with a count of one. V and J are TRBV15 and TRBJ1-2; no firm D call. This CDR3 comprises 18 residues. Germline CDR1 reads LNHNV; CDR2 reads YYDKDF (reference sequence). V lost 5 bases and J 8 bases, leaving 30 bases between the germline ends. CDR3 loop: CATSSGHPTEETQRGYTF. CDR3 DNA: TGTGCCACCAGCTCCGGCCACCCCACCGAAGAAACCCAGCGGGGCTACACCTTC.

The table lists this clone with a count of one. This CDR3 reads CASSQYRGSYNEQFF. In DNA form, the CDR3 reads TGTGCCAGCAGCCAATACAGGGGATCGTACAATGAGCAGTTCTTC. The rearrangement joins TRBV14 to TRBJ2-1; 7 bases line up with TRBD1. Germline-derived CDR1 and CDR2 are SGHDN and FVKESK. V trimming: 2 bases; J trimming: 4 bases; junction bases outside the gene matches: 5. The length of the CDR3 is 15 residues.